The 21 T cell receptor beta chains in this list originate from one sample, sequenced in a study of blood T cell repertoires in COVID-19. Some clones are missing from TCRdb's copy, which holds only in-frame ones; the method was immunoSEQ multiplex PCR. The repertoire consists of 250,000 to 350,000 clones, with 85% to 90% occurring once and the leading ten covering around 0.8%. Sequencing was done on a sample of peripheral blood. These receptors all stem from a man younger than 40 with acute or convalescent COVID-19.

V gene TRBV27 combines with J gene TRBJ2-1, with a tentative D call TRBD1 (6 bases). The CDR3 consists of 13 residues. CDR1 is MNHEY, CDR2 SMNVEV, per germline (reference sequence). The ends were cut back, 6 bases at V and 9 bases at J, with 15 bases in the middle. The CDR3 nucleotides are TGTGCCAGCAGAGCTTTACAGGGTGGTGAGCAGTTCTTC. It specifies CASRALQGGEQFF.

This chain links TRBV2 with TRBJ2-7; 10 positions match TRBD2. V was clipped by 5 bases and J by 0 bases; unmatched bases: 10. The V gene's germline CDR1 is SNHLY and CDR2 FYNNEI. The CDR3 sequence is 17 residues long. In DNA form, the CDR3 reads TGTGCCAGCAGTCAACCGGGACTAGCGCCTAGCTCCTACGAGCAGTACTTC. Translated: CASSQPGLAPSSYEQYF. Supplemented by reference TRBV2 and TRBJ2-7, the full variable domain reads EPEVTQTPSHQVTQMGQEVILRCVPISNHLYFYWYRQILGQKVEFLVSFYNNEISEKSEIFDDQFSVERPDGSNFTLKIRSTKLEDSAMYFCASSQPGLAPSSYEQYFGPGTRLTVT.

The genes are TRBV30 and TRBJ1-2, with 7 positions matching TRBD1. CDR3 length: 13 amino acids. Germline V lookup: CDR1 GTSNPN, CDR2 SVGIG (reference sequence). In DNA, the CDR3 is TGTGTCCTCCAAACGAGGGGGCGTCAAGGCTACACCTTC. This gives the protein CVLQTRGRQGYTF.

On this clone itself: Because the CDR3's place on the DNA is in doubt, the DNA is left out and the CDR3 is given as listed by TCRdb. The chain is built from TRBV28 and TRBJ2-7; the table's D gene call, TRBD2, was not cross checked with the DNA. Per the germline V gene, CDR1 is MDHEN and CDR2 is SYDVKM. Ends included, the CDR3 has 11 residues. CDR3: CASSSPLWQYF.

The V and J genes are TRBV3-1 (or the pseudogene TRBV3-2) and TRBJ2-6, with TRBD1 matching over 7 bases. The CDR3 has 16 residues. Germline CDR1 reads LGHDT; CDR2 reads YNNKEL (reference sequence). The trim removed 5 bases at V and 0 bases at J, leaving 4 bases unmatched. The CDR3 DNA follows: TGTGCCAGCAGCGGGACAGTACACTCTGGGGCCAACGTCCTGACTTTC. Protein: CASSGTVHSGANVLTF.

This sequence joins TRBV5-5 and TRBJ2-7; TRBD2 matches 9 bases. Losses at the gene ends were 2 bases for V and 3 bases for J; bases not matched to a gene: 6. Germline V gene lookup returns CDR1 SGHKS and CDR2 YYEKEE (reference sequence). This CDR3 contains 15 residues. The CDR3 nucleotides are TGTGCCAGCAGCTTTAGCGGGAGCACCAACTACGAGCAGTACTTC. Translation gives CASSFSGSTNYEQYF. Using reference TRBV5-5 and TRBJ2-7 for the parts outside the CDR3, the full variable domain is DAGVTQSPTHLIKTRGQQVTLRCSPISGHKSVSWYQQVLGQGPQFIFQYYEKEERGRGNFPDRFSARQFPNYSSELNVNALLLGDSALYLCASSFSGSTNYEQYFGPGTRLTVT.

The gene calls are TRBV28 and TRBJ2-3, with a tentative D call TRBD1 (6 bases). Germline-derived CDR1 and CDR2 are MDHEN and SYDVKM. The CDR3 covers 15 residues. Between the trimmed V and J ends, which lost 10 bases and 2 bases, there was a span of 19 bases. Here the CDR3 DNA reads TGTGCCACCAAAACATCCGACAGGCACACAGATACGCAGTATTTT. Protein: CATKTSDRHTDTQYF.

The gene calls are TRBV6-6 and TRBJ2-1; 12 bases are shared with TRBD2. In germline, CDR1 is MNHNY, CDR2 SVGAGI (reference sequence). The length of the CDR3 is 19 residues. V gave up 5 bases and J gave up 16 bases; unmatched junction bases: 27. The CDR3 DNA follows: TGTGCCAGCAGTCCTAGCGGGGGGGGATCTAGGTTTAAGGTGGAAGAGTTTTTCTTC. Protein product: CASSPSGGGSRFKVEEFFF.

The chain has TRBV14 and TRBJ2-7; tentatively, D is TRBD1 (6 bases). This CDR3 region has 15 residues. From germline, CDR1 is SGHDN and CDR2 FVKESK. V gave up 1 base and J gave up 3 bases, with 13 bases separating them. In DNA, the CDR3 is TGTGCCAGCAGCCAAGCCCCAGGACAGATCTACGAGCAGTACTTC. Translated, it gives CASSQAPGQIYEQYF.

This chain joins TRBV15 and TRBJ1-1, with D possibly matching TRBD1 (5 bases). The CDR3 contains 13 residues. Trimming cost V 5 bases and J 6 bases, with 13 bases left between them. The germline V gene encodes CDR1 LNHNV and CDR2 YYDKDF (reference sequence). In DNA, the CDR3 is TGTGCCACCAGCCCTCCCCGGGACTCTGAAGCTTTCTTT. This gives the protein CATSPPRDSEAFF.

The CDR3 is CASRSNRDYGYTF. The CDR3 region has the DNA TGCGCCAGCCGTTCAAACAGGGACTATGGCTACACCTTC. The rearrangement links TRBV5-1 to TRBJ1-2; D may be TRBD1 (6 bases). This CDR3 spans 13 amino acids. Germline V CDR1 and CDR2: SGHRS, YFSETQ. Trimming removed 7 bases at V and 3 bases at J, with 13 bases between.

J is TRBJ1-2 and V is TRBV18; D uncertain. CDR1 and CDR2 from the germline V gene are KGHSH and LQKENI. Trimming shortened V by 3 bases and J by 4 bases, and 15 bases separated the two germline ends. The CDR3 totals 15 residues. CDR3 in amino acids: CASSPLHGQSYGYTF. The CDR3 nucleotides are TGTGCCAGCTCACCCCTCCATGGGCAAAGCTATGGCTACACCTTC.

V and J are TRBV2 and TRBJ2-7; perhaps TRBD2 as D (7 bases). V lost 6 bases to trimming and J lost 4 bases, with 13 bases between them. The CDR3 runs 13 residues. Germline V gene data show CDR1 as SNHLY and CDR2 as FYNNEI. The CDR3 DNA reads as TGTGCCAGCAGGAGGGGGGGAGGATACGAGCAGTACTTC. Amino acids: CASRRGGGYEQYF.

V and J are TRBV7-2 and TRBJ1-6; maybe TRBD1 (5 bases). Germline-derived CDR1 and CDR2 are SGHTA and FQGNSA. This CDR3 region has 15 residues. V was shortened by 5 bases and J by 8 bases, with 16 bases between the two germline ends. CDR3 in DNA: TGTGCCAGCAGCCATGGGGCAGGGTTGGATTCACCCCTCCACTTT. This translates into CASSHGAGLDSPLHF.

The V and J genes are TRBV3-1 (or the pseudogene TRBV3-2) and TRBJ1-2; D is perhaps TRBD1 (5 bases). This CDR3 is built from 15 residues. Germline-derived CDR1 and CDR2 are LGHDT and YNNKEL (reference sequence). Trimming pared 4 bases from V and 8 bases from J, leaving 20 bases between. The CDR3, as DNA: TGTGCCAGCAGCCCCCCCCAGGGAGGGGTGACAGGCTACACCTTC. Its translation: CASSPPQGGVTGYTF.

A single count supports this clone. J is TRBJ1-1 and V is TRBV13; no firm D call. V shed 7 bases and J shed 2 bases, with 17 bases lying between them. Germline V gene data show CDR1 as PRHDT and CDR2 as FYEKMQ (reference sequence). The CDR3 runs to 15 residues. CDR3 loop: CASTPSRWVNTEAFF. The CDR3 DNA sequence: TGTGCCAGCACTCCCTCTAGGTGGGTAAACACTGAAGCTTTCTTT.

The rearrangement uses TRBV6-4 and TRBJ1-6; 8 bases match TRBD1. Per germline, CDR1 MRHNA and CDR2 SNTAGT. This CDR3 spans 14 amino acids. Trimming took 6 bases from V and 6 from J; bases not matched to a gene: 4. This CDR3 is CASSQGAGNSPLHF. CDR3 DNA sequence: TGTGCCAGCAGCCAGGGGGCGGGTAATTCACCCCTCCACTTT.

The J gene is TRBJ1-3, the V gene TRBV11-2; the match to TRBD1 covers 7 bases. Per germline, CDR1 SGHAT and CDR2 FQNNGV. The CDR3 contains 15 residues. J gave up 3 bases and V 5 bases, and 7 bases lay outside the gene matches. The CDR3, as DNA: TGTGCCAGCAGCGAACAGGGGTCAGGTGGAAACACCATATATTTT. Translated: CASSEQGSGGNTIYF.

The rearrangement uses TRBV2 and TRBJ1-5, with 9 bases lining up with TRBD1. This CDR3 has 15 amino acids. Germline loops: CDR1 SNHLY, CDR2 FYNNEI. V lost 1 base and J lost 6; bases outside the gene matches: 4. The CDR3: CASSEEGTGFQPQHF. The CDR3 DNA is TGTGCCAGCAGTGAAGAGGGGACAGGGTTTCAGCCCCAGCATTTT.

The chain uses TRBV6-5 and TRBJ1-4; D uncertain. Trimming took off 8 bases at V and 0 bases at J, with 10 bases between the two ends. Germline V gene lookup returns CDR1 MNHEY and CDR2 SVGAGI. The CDR3 is made up of 14 amino acids. As DNA, the CDR3 is TGTGCCAGCCTAGAGTTCGCAACTAATGAAAAACTGTTTTTT. Encoded protein: CASLEFATNEKLFF.

This chain uses TRBV5-6 with TRBJ1-6; a weak D match, TRBD1 (6 bases). Germline V gene sequence: CDR1 SGHDT, CDR2 YYEEEE. The CDR3 runs to 19 residues. V dropped 0 bases and J dropped 0 bases, with 16 bases sitting between them. The CDR3 loop is CASSLGQEASFSYNSPLHF. DNA of the CDR3: TGTGCCAGCAGCTTGGGACAGGAGGCATCCTTCTCCTATAATTCACCCCTCCACTTT.